This passage covers 24 T cell receptor beta chains from one sample sequenced in a study of shared clonotypes between healthy human individuals. The data were produced by immunoSEQ multiplex PCR, yet TCRdb's version contains in-frame clones alone and is incomplete. Found here are roughly 2.6 million clones, around 90% of them singletons; the top ten hold more than 0.12%. The sample was naive CD4+ T cells sorted from blood. Specified subset: CD45RA+ positively selected. These receptors came from a man aged 18 to 29 in good health.

This rearrangement joins TRBV6-5 to TRBJ1-5; no reliable D call. The V and J ends lost 3 bases and 9 bases respectively, with 12 bases between them. The CDR3 contains 13 residues. Germline loops: CDR1 MNHEY, CDR2 SVGAGI. The CDR3 sequence is CASSYTGVPPQHF. The CDR3 nucleotides are TGTGCCAGCAGTTATACCGGGGTCCCGCCCCAGCATTTT.

The chain carries TRBV19 and TRBJ2-5, with D possibly matching TRBD1 (6 bases). Germline CDR1 is LNHDA and CDR2 is SQIVND (reference sequence). The CDR3 contains 13 residues. Trimming pared 6 bases from V and 2 bases from J, leaving 10 bases between. The CDR3 DNA is TGTGCCAGTAGATCTCAGGGGCAAGAGACCCAGTACTTC. Translation: CASRSQGQETQYF.

The chain employs TRBV6-1 and TRBJ2-7, with D perhaps TRBD1 or TRBD2 (5 bases each). CDR1 and CDR2 from the germline V gene are MNHNS and SASEGT. V lost 5 bases, J lost 0 bases, and 11 bases lay in between. The CDR3 consists of 14 residues. This CDR3 reads CASSRDASSYEQYF. The CDR3 region has the DNA TGTGCCAGCAGTCGGGACGCTAGCTCCTACGAGCAGTACTTC.

This clone was recorded once. The chain links TRBV5-1 to TRBJ2-2; TRBD1 is a possible D gene (5 bases). The CDR3 length is 16 residues. Trimming took 4 bases from V and 6 from J, leaving 19 bases between them. The germline gives CDR1 SGHRS, CDR2 YFSETQ. CDR3 protein: CASSQSGRRDAGELFF. The CDR3 bases are TGCGCCAGCAGCCAATCAGGGCGGCGAGACGCCGGGGAGCTGTTTTTT.

V and J are TRBV19 and TRBJ1-1; perhaps TRBD1 as D (5 bases). Germline CDR1 is LNHDA and CDR2 is SQIVND (reference sequence). Trimming removed 0 bases at V and 5 bases at J, with 13 bases between. The CDR3 totals 15 residues. The CDR3 region is CASSIDNPGRTEAFF. CDR3 bases: TGTGCCAGTAGTATAGATAACCCAGGGAGGACTGAAGCTTTCTTT.

With respect to this clone: This sample also contains other DNA sequences that code for the same CDR3. The CDR3 DNA reads as TGTGCCAGCAGTGTTGGGTCAGGAAACACCATATATTTT. It encodes CASSVGSGNTIYF. The J gene is TRBJ1-3, the V gene TRBV2; D remains ambiguous. The V end lost 4 bases, the J end lost 4 bases, and 8 bases lay between the germline ends. This CDR3 is 13 amino acids long. From germline, CDR1 is SNHLY and CDR2 FYNNEI.

The gene calls are TRBV27 and TRBJ2-5, with 9 nucleotides matching TRBD2. V lost 6 bases, J lost 3 bases, and 5 bases stayed unmatched. CDR1 MNHEY and CDR2 SMNVEV come from the germline V gene (reference sequence). There are 14 residues in the CDR3. The DNA for the CDR3 is TGTGCCAGCAGACTTAGCGGGGGAAAAGAGACCCAGTACTTC. Its protein is CASRLSGGKETQYF.

The chain recombines TRBV9 with TRBJ1-1, with a tentative D call TRBD1 (6 bases). The CDR3 contains 18 residues. With 0 bases removed from V and 4 bases from J, the gap between germline ends came to 22 bases. CDR1 is SGDLS and CDR2 is YYNGEE in the germline V gene. The CDR3 loop is CASSVGVQGKALPTEAFF. Written as DNA, the CDR3 is TGTGCCAGCAGCGTAGGGGTCCAGGGGAAGGCCCTCCCCACTGAAGCTTTCTTT. The full variable domain, in which reference TRBV9 and TRBJ1-1 provide the parts outside the CDR3, is DSGVTQTPKHLITATGQRVTLRCSPRSGDLSVYWYQQSLDQGLQFLIQYYNGEERAKGNILERFSAQQFPDLHSELNLSSLELGDSALYFCASSVGVQGKALPTEAFFGQGTRLTVV.

This clone was recorded only once. This sequence joins TRBV7-8 and TRBJ2-7; tentative D call: TRBD2 (5 bases). The CDR3 sequence is 13 residues long. The V end was cut by 5 bases, the J end by 1 base, with 9 bases between. Germline CDR1 reads SGHVS; CDR2 reads FQNEAQ. CDR3 region: CASSRRTSYEQYF. The CDR3 DNA follows: TGTGCCAGCAGCCGACGGACTTCCTACGAGCAGTACTTC.

The CDR3 DNA is TGTGCCAGCAGTTTTTTTTGGCAGGAGAAACTGAACACTGAAGCTTTCTTT. Encoded protein: CASSFFWQEKLNTEAFF. V and J are TRBV28 and TRBJ1-1; D not certain. Looked up from germline, CDR1 is MDHEN and CDR2 is SYDVKM. Trimming took 3 bases from V and 0 from J, leaving 17 bases between them. The CDR3 spans 17 residues.

CDR3: CAWSRTGANYGYTF. The CDR3 nucleotides read TGTGCCTGGAGTCGGACAGGGGCGAACTATGGCTACACCTTC. V and J are TRBV30 and TRBJ1-2, with 9 bases identical to TRBD1. The germline gives CDR1 GTSNPN, CDR2 SVGIG (reference sequence). This CDR3 is 14 amino acids long. J was trimmed by 2 bases and V by 2 bases; bases with no gene match: 3.

This rearrangement joins TRBV2 to TRBJ2-7; 7 nucleotides agree with TRBD1. The germline gives CDR1 SNHLY, CDR2 FYNNEI. J gave up 1 base and V 5 bases, and 2 bases lay outside the gene matches. The CDR3 runs to 13 residues. CDR3 nucleotides: TGTGCCAGCAGTATGGACAGGTCCTACGAGCAGTACTTC. Residues: CASSMDRSYEQYF.

This chain connects TRBV27 to TRBJ2-2, with 9 positions matching TRBD2. The CDR3 runs 17 residues. Germline V lookup: CDR1 MNHEY, CDR2 SMNVEV (reference sequence). V lost 4 bases and J lost 0; bases outside the gene matches: 6. CDR3 bases: TGTGCCAGCAGTTCTATAGGCGGGAGGGCGAACACCGGGGAGCTGTTTTTT. It codes for CASSSIGGRANTGELFF.

Only one count was recorded for this clone. Within the sample, other DNA sequences also encode this same CDR3. The chain joins TRBV6-1 to TRBJ1-2, with a weak D call TRBD1 (6 bases). Germline V gives CDR1 MNHNS, CDR2 SASEGT. The CDR3 runs to 11 residues. V shed 4 bases and J shed 8 bases, with 8 bases lying between them. In DNA, the CDR3 is TGTGCCAGCAGTGGGGGGCTGGGCTACACCTTC. Protein sequence: CASSGGLGYTF.

This chain connects TRBV28 to TRBJ2-3; 9 bases map to TRBD1. The trim removed 6 bases at V and 5 bases at J, leaving 15 bases unmatched. Per the germline V gene, CDR1 is MDHEN and CDR2 is SYDVKM. This CDR3 contains 17 residues. Here the CDR3 reads CASSTPAPGQGQDTQYF. The CDR3 DNA sequence: TGTGCCAGCAGCACCCCCGCACCGGGACAGGGTCAAGATACGCAGTATTTT.

The V call is TRBV20-1, the J call TRBJ2-6; D is perhaps TRBD1 or TRBD2 (5 bases each). Germline CDR1 reads DFQATT; CDR2 reads SNEGSKA (reference sequence). The CDR3 consists of 11 residues. The V and J ends lost 6 bases and 18 bases respectively, with 18 bases between them. CDR3 sequence (DNA): TGCAGTGCCCTGAGCCGGGGCCTCCCGACTTTC. It yields the protein CSALSRGLPTF.

J is TRBJ2-2 and V is TRBV18; 12 bases agree with TRBD2. The CDR3 runs to 17 residues. Germline values: CDR1 KGHSH, CDR2 LQKENI. With 3 bases clipped from V and 6 bases from J, the junction kept 8 bases outside the gene matches. CDR3 loop: CASSPSLAGGFSGELFF. The CDR3 DNA sequence: TGTGCCAGCTCACCCTCACTAGCGGGAGGTTTCTCCGGGGAGCTGTTTTTT.

The J gene is TRBJ1-1, the V gene TRBV30; tentative D call: TRBD1 (6 bases). This CDR3 has 19 residues. V lost 4 bases, J lost 0 bases, and 27 bases lay in between. Germline CDR1 is GTSNPN and CDR2 is SVGIG (reference sequence). CDR3 bases: TGTGCCTGGATGAGGGGGGGGCTGCGAACAGACTTTTTGAACACTGAAGCTTTCTTT. Protein: CAWMRGGLRTDFLNTEAFF. The full variable domain, completed using reference TRBV30 and TRBJ1-1, is SQTIHQWPATLVQPVGSPLSLECTVEGTSNPNLYWYRQAAGRGLQLLFYSVGIGQISSEVPQNLSASRPQDRQFILSSKKLLLSDSGFYLCAWMRGGLRTDFLNTEAFFGQGTRLTVV.

This clone came up once. The chain joins TRBV5-1 to TRBJ2-1; TRBD1 or TRBD2 may be the D gene (5 bases each). The CDR3 consists of 16 residues. In germline, CDR1 is SGHRS, CDR2 YFSETQ. The V and J ends lost 4 bases and 6 bases respectively, with 20 bases between them. The CDR3 bases are TGCGCCAGCAGCGCCGGGACCAGTCCCCAGATCAATGAGCAGTTCTTC. This encodes CASSAGTSPQINEQFF. The full variable domain, completed using reference TRBV5-1 and TRBJ2-1, is KAGVTQTPRYLIKTRGQQVTLSCSPISGHRSVSWYQQTPGQGLQFLFEYFSETQRNKGNFPGRFSGRQFSNSRSEMNVSTLELGDSALYLCASSAGTSPQINEQFFGPGTRLTVL.

As to this clone: The same CDR3 can be traced to other DNA sequences in this sample. This rearrangement joins TRBV7-6 to TRBJ1-4; 7 nucleotides agree with TRBD1. This CDR3 is built from 14 residues. Looked up from germline, CDR1 is SGHVS and CDR2 is FNYEAQ. The trim removed 1 base at V and 6 bases at J, leaving 2 bases unmatched. The CDR3 coding sequence is TGTGCCAGCAGCTTAGGCAGGGGGGATGAAAAACTGTTTTTT. Translating gives CASSLGRGDEKLFF. Looking up the rest from reference TRBV7-6 and TRBJ1-4 gives the full variable domain: GAGVSQSPRYKVTKRGQDVALRCDPISGHVSLYWYRQALGQGPEFLTYFNYEAQQDKSGLPNDRFSAERPEGSISTLTIQRTEQRDSAMYRCASSLGRGDEKLFFGSGTQLSVL.

This chain links TRBV7-2 with TRBJ2-7; perhaps TRBD2 as D (6 bases). CDR1 and CDR2 from the germline V gene are SGHTA and FQGNSA. With 4 bases removed from V and 6 bases from J, the gap between germline ends came to 19 bases. The CDR3 loop spans 15 amino acids. DNA for the CDR3: TGTGCCAGCAGCTCAAAAACGGGAGCATGGGGCGAGCAGTACTTC. This gives the protein CASSSKTGAWGEQYF.

The rearrangement uses TRBV21-1 and TRBJ2-7; the table calls TRBD2, which could not be checked here. TRBV21-1 is annotated as a pseudogene. This CDR3 comprises 17 residues. The CDR3 DNA is TGTGCCAGCAGCGAGGGAGGTAGGACTAGCGCATCCTACGAGCAGTACTTC. Protein sequence: CASSEGGRTSASYEQYF.

This clone was seen a few times. The chain employs TRBV4-1 and TRBJ2-7; 8 bases are shared with TRBD2. Germline CDR1 MGHRA, CDR2 YSYEKL. This CDR3 spans 15 amino acids. Trimming removed 3 bases from V and 2 bases from J; junction bases left unmatched: 6. The CDR3 spells CASSHAGLGPYEQYF. CDR3 DNA: TGCGCCAGCAGCCATGCGGGACTAGGCCCCTACGAGCAGTACTTC.

This clone was counted a single time. This chain connects TRBV2 to TRBJ1-1, with TRBD1 matching over 12 bases. Per the germline V gene, CDR1 is SNHLY and CDR2 is FYNNEI. The ends lost 8 bases at V and 11 bases at J; junction bases unmatched: 15. The CDR3 is made up of 15 amino acids. CDR3 DNA sequence: TGTGCCAGCCGCCCGCCGGGGGGACAGGGGGCTCGGGCTTTCTTT. It translates to CASRPPGGQGARAFF.